The 32 T cell receptor beta chains below were found in one sample sequenced in a study of regulatory T cells in long-lasting Graves disease. Arm-PCR of CDR3 regions with iRepertoire HTBI primers generated TCR beta libraries. TCRdb passed the multiplex PCR reads through MiXCR, listing each CDR3 protein once. This repertoire shows 400,000 to 450,000 distinct CDR3 sequences, about a sixth found once; its top ten account for roughly a tenth. Documented time point: newly diagnosed GD, antithyroid drugs for less than 3 months. Generation of the TCR library employed RNA extracted from PBMCs. This sample also belongs to another study, concerning T cells in Graves' hyperthyroidism and ophthalmopathy.

Sequencing used peripheral blood mononuclear cells (PBMCs), obtained at new diagnosis, from a patient treated with antithyroid drugs. The receptor source for this set is a woman aged 25 to 39 with Graves disease.

In its sample, this clonotype was seen many times. V is TRBV20-1 and J is TRBJ2-7, with 11 nucleotides matching TRBD1. The V and J ends lost 5 bases and 4 bases, in that order; junction bases with no gene match: 13. This CDR3 comprises 16 residues. Germline V CDR1 and CDR2: DFQATT, SNEGSKA (reference sequence). This CDR3 is CSAQGQGGGKPYEQYF. The CDR3 coding sequence is TGCAGTGCTCAGGGACAGGGGGGAGGGAAGCCTTACGAGCAGTACTTC.

This clonotype was found many times. The CDR3 is CASRRGTSNQPQHF. DNA for the CDR3: TGTGCCAGCAGGAGGGGTACTAGCAATCAGCCCCAGCATTTT. This chain connects TRBV6-2 or TRBV6-3 to TRBJ1-5, with TRBD1 as a possible D gene (5 bases). V dropped 6 bases and J dropped 0 bases, with 9 bases sitting between them. Germline V CDR1 and CDR2: MNHEY, SVGEGT. This CDR3 comprises 14 residues.

This clonotype has ten or more counts. The rearrangement links TRBV18 to TRBJ1-2; maybe TRBD1 (6 bases). Germline V lookup: CDR1 KGHSH, CDR2 LQKENI. The CDR3 is 16 residues long. The V end lost 6 bases, the J end lost 8 bases, and 25 bases lay between the germline ends. CDR3 residues: CASSPFAGQHSEGYTF. In DNA form, the CDR3 reads TGTGCCAGCTCCCCGTTCGCTGGACAGCACTCGGAAGGCTACACCTTC. The full variable domain, completed using reference TRBV18 and TRBJ1-2, is NAGVMQNPRHLVRRRGQEARLRCSPMKGHSHVYWYRQLPEEGLKFMVYLQKENIIDESGMPKERFSAEFPKEGPSILRIQQVVRGDSAAYFCASSPFAGQHSEGYTFGSGTRLTVV.

This clonotype was picked up many times. The chain couples TRBV11-2 to TRBJ1-1, with D unresolved. The CDR3 has 11 amino acids. The germline V gene has CDR1 SGHAT and CDR2 FQNNGV. V dropped 6 bases and J dropped 5 bases, with 7 bases sitting between them. The CDR3 reads CASSDTTEAFF. The CDR3 bases are TGTGCCAGCAGTGATACTACTGAAGCTTTCTTT.

As concerns this clonotype: A much larger clone is a single base away; this may be a read error. The J gene is TRBJ2-5, the V gene TRBV27; 7 bases are shared with TRBD2. The CDR3 has 16 amino acids. Germline trimming cut 4 bases from V and 3 bases from J; bases unmatched to any gene: 11. The germline V gene encodes CDR1 MNHEY and CDR2 SMNVEV (reference sequence). CDR3 sequence (DNA): TGTGCCAGCAGTTACTACGGACTAGGAGTTGAAGAGACCCAGTACTTC. This translates into CASSYYGLGVEETQYF.

At least ten counts were recorded for this clonotype. The V gene is TRBV18, the J gene TRBJ2-7, with no clear D. Looked up from germline, CDR1 is KGHSH and CDR2 is LQKENI. V was trimmed by 3 bases and J by 6 bases, leaving 15 bases between them. The CDR3 has 14 amino acids. CDR3 DNA: TGTGCCAGCTCACCGAAGGTGTCGTATAGCGAGCAGTACTTC. Encoded protein: CASSPKVSYSEQYF.

With regard to this clonotype: One end of the junction is discordant with germline, which a read error may explain. CDR3 DNA sequence: TGCAGTGCGAGAGGGGACTACGAGCAGTACTTC. Amino acid sequence: CSARGDYEQYF. This chain connects TRBV20-1 to TRBJ2-7; D may match TRBD1 or TRBD2 (5 bases each). The CDR3 loop spans 11 amino acids. Germline V gene lookup returns CDR1 DFQATT and CDR2 SNEGSKA (reference sequence).

This clonotype was counted many times. The rearrangement links TRBV28 to TRBJ2-5; D is unresolved. V was clipped by 7 bases and J by 5 bases, with 17 bases between them. The CDR3 contains 14 residues. Germline CDR1 MDHEN, CDR2 SYDVKM. CDR3 nucleotides: TGTGCCAGCATGAGTCCCCAGAGCTGGGAGACCCAGTACTTC. Its translation is CASMSPQSWETQYF.

This clonotype was detected ten times or more. This chain uses TRBV19 with TRBJ2-3; 8 bases match TRBD2. The germline V gene encodes CDR1 LNHDA and CDR2 SQIVND (reference sequence). This CDR3 comprises 13 residues. With 9 bases clipped from V and 5 bases from J, the junction kept 7 bases outside the gene matches. Written as DNA, the CDR3 is TGTGCCAGCCGAGCGGGAGCGGGAGATACGCAGTATTTT. Its protein is CASRAGAGDTQYF.

This clonotype was recorded at least ten times. The chain joins TRBV13 to TRBJ1-2; the D gene is possibly TRBD1 (5 bases). CDR3 length: 12 amino acids. Germline-derived CDR1 and CDR2 are PRHDT and FYEKMQ (reference sequence). V was clipped by 8 bases and J by 4 bases, with 11 bases between them. DNA for the CDR3: TGTGCCAGCCGGACCGGGGGCTATGGCTACACCTTC. This sequence encodes CASRTGGYGYTF. Variable domain in full (rest from reference TRBV13 and TRBJ1-2): AAGVIQSPRHLIKEKRETATLKCYPIPRHDTVYWYQQGPGQDPQFLISFYEKMQSDKGSIPDRFSAQQFSDYHSELNMSSLELGDSALYFCASRTGGYGYTFGSGTRLTVV.

This clonotype was detected a few times. The chain uses TRBV19 and TRBJ2-1; tentatively, D is TRBD1 or TRBD2 (5 bases each). Germline values: CDR1 LNHDA, CDR2 SQIVND (reference sequence). This CDR3 comprises 16 residues. The V and J ends lost 5 bases and 7 bases respectively, with 21 bases between them. The CDR3 DNA sequence: TGTGCCAGTAGTGTAGCCGGGGCGAGTACGGGTAATGAGCAGTTCTTC. It encodes CASSVAGASTGNEQFF.

This clonotype occurred a few times. The chain links TRBV20-1 to TRBJ2-5, with 11 bases lining up with TRBD1. The CDR3 has 17 amino acids. Trimming cost V 4 bases and J 6 bases; bases outside gene matches: 16. Germline CDR1 DFQATT, CDR2 SNEGSKA (reference sequence). CDR3 amino acids: CSANPIPGQGDGQTQYF. CDR3 coding DNA: TGCAGTGCTAACCCCATACCGGGACAGGGGGATGGGCAGACCCAGTACTTC.

This clonotype was seen only a few times. J is TRBJ2-4 and V is TRBV27; a weak D match, TRBD2 (7 bases). Trimming left V 2 bases short and J 8 bases short, with 13 bases between. This CDR3 spans 14 amino acids. Germline-derived CDR1 and CDR2 are MNHEY and SMNVEV (reference sequence). The CDR3 sequence: CASSLGGARYIQYF. CDR3 nucleotides: TGTGCCAGCAGTTTAGGGGGGGCTCGGTACATTCAGTACTTC.

This clonotype occurred many times. The genes are TRBV6-2 or TRBV6-3 and TRBJ2-7, with unresolved D. Germline V gene data show CDR1 as MNHEY and CDR2 as SVGEGT. V lost 0 bases, J lost 5 bases, and 14 bases lay in between. The CDR3 loop spans 15 amino acids. The CDR3, as DNA: TGTGCCAGCAGTTACTCGTTTCACGGCTGGGACGAGCAGTACTTC. The encoded protein is CASSYSFHGWDEQYF.

This clonotype came up many times. The rearrangement uses TRBV4-2 and TRBJ1-1; the D is unclear. Trimming shortened V by 1 base and J by 3 bases, and 15 bases separated the two germline ends. The CDR3 totals 16 residues. Per the germline V gene, CDR1 is LGHNA and CDR2 is YNFKEQ. The CDR3 sequence is CASSQAGPKWYTEAFF. In DNA form, the CDR3 reads TGTGCCAGCAGCCAAGCAGGACCCAAGTGGTACACTGAAGCTTTCTTT.

The chain combines TRBV10-2 with TRBJ1-3; TRBD1 might be the D (5 bases). This CDR3 has 16 amino acids. From germline, CDR1 is WSHSY and CDR2 SAAADI. V dropped 2 bases and J dropped 0 bases, with 11 bases sitting between them. The CDR3 region is CASSERGDRSGNTIYF. For the CDR3, the DNA is TGCGCCAGCAGTGAGAGGGGAGACCGCTCTGGAAACACCATATATTTT.

This clonotype was detected many times. The V gene is TRBV9, the J gene TRBJ1-2; a weak D match, TRBD1 (5 bases). The CDR3 runs 16 residues. V was trimmed by 0 bases and J by 2 bases, leaving 14 bases between them. CDR1 and CDR2 from the germline V gene are SGDLS and YYNGEE. For the CDR3, the DNA is TGTGCCAGCAGCGTAGCGGTGGGGCCCAGGAACTATGGCTACACCTTC. Translating gives CASSVAVGPRNYGYTF.

On this clonotype: This may be a read error: a much more frequent sequence differs by one nucleotide. This sequence joins TRBV12-3 or TRBV12-4 and TRBJ1-2, with D maybe TRBD1 (6 bases). The CDR3 contains 11 residues. Here the CDR3 DNA reads TGTGCCAACAGTACCAGGGGAGGCTACACCTTC. This sequence encodes CANSTRGGYTF.

Ten or more counts support this clonotype. This chain uses TRBV5-1 with TRBJ2-1; D is perhaps TRBD2 (5 bases). V was cut by 2 bases and J by 10 bases, with 13 bases left in between. Germline V lookup: CDR1 SGHRS, CDR2 YFSETQ. The CDR3 covers 13 residues. CDR3 DNA sequence: TGCGCCAGCAGCTTTGACGGCCCGGGGGAGCAGTTCTTC. Translating gives CASSFDGPGEQFF.

As regards this clonotype: A single base separates this from a much larger clone, so it may be a read error. The chain uses TRBV11-2 and TRBJ2-4; 7 bases fit TRBD2. The CDR3 extends over 17 amino acids. Germline CDR1 and CDR2: SGHAT and FQNNGV. V dropped 3 bases and J dropped 8; count of bases not matched to a gene: 16. CDR3 DNA: TGTGCCAGCAGCTTTAGGACTGGCGGGAGTGAGAGTTACATTCAGTACTTC. Its protein product is CASSFRTGGSESYIQYF.

This clonotype was detected once. This sequence joins TRBV7-8 and TRBJ2-1; TRBD2 might be the D (6 bases). Trimming pared 3 bases from V and 4 bases from J, leaving 16 bases between. The CDR3 sequence is 16 residues long. Germline V CDR1 and CDR2: SGHVS, FQNEAQ. The CDR3 here is CASSFRSGIKYNEQFF. In DNA form, the CDR3 reads TGTGCCAGCAGCTTCCGTAGCGGAATTAAATACAATGAGCAGTTCTTC.

This clonotype was observed many times. The junction shows a germline mismatch at one end, possibly a read error. The V gene is TRBV10-1, the J gene TRBJ2-7, with 10 bases identical to TRBD2. This CDR3 region has 14 residues. Germline V gives CDR1 WNHNN, CDR2 SYGVQD (reference sequence). DNA of the CDR3: TGCACCAGGACTAGCGGCAATTGCTCCTACGAGCAGTACTTC. It translates to CTRTSGNCSYEQYF.

The chain is built from TRBV20-1 and TRBJ1-5, with unresolved D. The V end was cut by 3 bases, the J end by 7 bases, with 16 bases between. CDR3 length equals 14 residues. Germline assignment: CDR1 DFQATT and CDR2 SNEGSKA (reference sequence). The chain's CDR3 is CSARESPGDQPQHF. The CDR3, as DNA: TGCAGTGCTAGGGAGTCACCCGGCGACCAGCCCCAGCATTTT.

In its sample, this clonotype was seen a few times. The junction does not match germline at one end; this may be a read error. The chain's CDR3 is CASSRLAGVAGELFF. For the CDR3, the DNA is TGCGCTAGCAGCCGGCTAGCGGGAGTGGCCGGGGAGCTGTTTTTT. The chain links TRBV4-3 to TRBJ2-2, with TRBD2 identical over 10 bases. The CDR3 covers 15 residues. The germline gives CDR1 LGHNA, CDR2 YSLEER.

The V gene is TRBV29-1, the J gene TRBJ1-1; possibly TRBD1 for D (5 bases). V was cut by 5 bases and J by 5 bases, with 15 bases left in between. This CDR3 has 13 amino acids. CDR1 and CDR2 (germline): SQVTM, ANQGSEA. The CDR3 nucleotides are TGCAGCGTTCGGGGACGATCCTCGACTGAAGCTTTCTTT. It codes for CSVRGRSSTEAFF.

This clonotype occurred many times. This rearrangement joins TRBV28 to TRBJ1-2; a weak D match, TRBD1 (5 bases). The V gene's germline CDR1 is MDHEN and CDR2 SYDVKM. The germline V and J ends were trimmed by 1 base and 8 bases, with 8 bases remaining between them. The CDR3 is 12 amino acids. The CDR3 region is CASSLLDMGYTF. CDR3 coding DNA: TGTGCCAGCAGTTTATTGGACATGGGCTACACCTTC.

The chain joins TRBV7-2 to TRBJ1-2; tentatively, D is TRBD1 (5 bases). The CDR3 loop spans 13 amino acids. Trimming shortened V by 2 bases and J by 8 bases, and 12 bases separated the two germline ends. Germline V gene lookup returns CDR1 SGHTA and CDR2 FQGNSA. In DNA form, the CDR3 reads TGTGCCAGCAGCTTATCCTCTAACAGGGGCTACACCTTC. As protein: CASSLSSNRGYTF.

This clonotype appeared many times. The chain joins TRBV7-2 to TRBJ2-1; TRBD2 matches 7 bases. The CDR3 is 16 amino acids. With 4 bases clipped from V and 0 bases from J, the junction kept 6 bases outside the gene matches. CDR1 and CDR2 from the germline V gene are SGHTA and FQGNSA. As DNA, the CDR3 is TGTGCCAGCAGCTCCTGGGGCGGGAGCTCCTACAATGAGCAGTTCTTC. Its protein is CASSSWGGSSYNEQFF.

The V call is TRBV29-1, the J call TRBJ2-3; tentative D call: TRBD1 (7 bases). The germline gives CDR1 SQVTM, CDR2 ANQGSEA. Trimming stripped 6 bases from V and 3 bases from J, with 22 bases between. There are 16 residues in the CDR3. CDR3 loop: CSVAGQRSKWTDTQYF. The CDR3 DNA is TGCAGCGTGGCGGGACAGAGATCGAAGTGGACAGATACGCAGTATTTT.

The chain links TRBV20-1 to TRBJ2-1; perhaps TRBD1 as D (5 bases). V lost 4 bases and J 5 bases, leaving 12 bases between the germline ends. The germline V gene has CDR1 DFQATT and CDR2 SNEGSKA (reference sequence). The CDR3 has 13 residues. The CDR3 reads CSAIRLGDNEQFF. The CDR3 coding sequence is TGCAGTGCTATTCGGCTAGGGGACAATGAGCAGTTCTTC.

This clonotype was seen only a few times. V and J are TRBV12-3 or TRBV12-4 and TRBJ2-2, with a tentative D call TRBD2 (5 bases). The V end lost 0 bases, the J end lost 7 bases, and 12 bases lay between the germline ends. The CDR3 consists of 15 residues. The CDR3 DNA reads TGTGCCAGCAGTTTAGCACTAGTGGGAGTCGGGGAGCTGTTTTTT. It is translated as CASSLALVGVGELFF.

This clonotype was observed many times. The chain is built from TRBV4-1 and TRBJ2-1; D may be TRBD2 (5 bases). There are 16 residues in the CDR3. Deletions cut 1 base from V and 3 bases from J, with 13 bases between. Looked up from germline, CDR1 is MGHRA and CDR2 is YSYEKL. The CDR3 DNA sequence: TGCGCCAGCAGCCAAGTTTCCACTAGTGTCTACAATGAGCAGTTCTTC. It yields the protein CASSQVSTSVYNEQFF.